The rows below give T cell receptor beta chains drawn from one sample of a study of blood T cells in healthy people across ages. TCRdb re-derived calls from the 5' RACE reads in MiXCR, one entry per CDR3 protein. The table has roughly 2 million distinct CDR3 sequences, roughly 52% seen once; the top ten hold about 2.1%. Sequencing was performed on blood. The receptors shown here come from a woman in her 40s in good health. Both conserved end residues are part of each CDR3. Fields, in order: V gene, clone size, J gene, D gene, CDR3 DNA, CDR3 protein. D genes are given only for firm matches. Only some rows state a clone size, as once, few, many or a class for expanded clones.

TRBV4-2,few,TRBJ2-7,.,TGTGCCAGCAGCCAAGATGCGGGTAAGACCTACGAGCAGTACTTC,CASSQDAGKTYEQYF
TRBV7-2,few,TRBJ2-7,.,TGTGCCAGCAGCTTACCTCCAGTGGGTCGACATTCCTACGAGCAGTACTTC,CASSLPPVGRHSYEQYF
TRBV29-1,.,TRBJ2-1,TRBD2,TGCAGCGTTGGTAGCGGGGTAAATGAGCAGTTCTTC,CSVGSGVNEQFF
TRBV12-3/TRBV12-4,.,TRBJ2-1,.,TGTGCCAGCAGTTTAGTCACAGGGCCCACCTACAATGAGCAGTTCTTC,CASSLVTGPTYNEQFF
TRBV6-6,.,TRBJ1-4,TRBD1,TGTGCCAGCAGAAAACCAGGGGGGGACGAAAAACTGTTTTTT,CASRKPGGDEKLFF
TRBV7-2,.,TRBJ1-4,.,TGTGCCAGCAGCTTAGGTTCCGTAGCTAATGAAAAACTGTTTTTT,CASSLGSVANEKLFF
TRBV7-2,few,TRBJ2-7,.,TGTGCCAGCAGCTTATCGTACGGAAAGTACGAGCAGTACTTC,CASSLSYGKYEQYF
TRBV28,.,TRBJ2-5,TRBD1,TGTGCCAGCAGACCGAATGACAGGGTGGAGACCCAGTACTTC,CASRPNDRVETQYF
TRBV2,.,TRBJ2-1,TRBD2,TGTGCCAGCAGTGGGACTAGCGGGGGCCCGACAATCTCCTACAATGAGCAGTTCTTC,CASSGTSGGPTISYNEQFF
TRBV2,.,TRBJ2-7,TRBD2,TGTGCCAGCAGTGAAGGCCCTTGGACTAGCGGGGATACCTACGAGCAGTACTTC,CASSEGPWTSGDTYEQYF
TRBV6-1,.,TRBJ1-1,TRBD1,TGTGCCAGCAGTGAACCGGGACAGGGGAACACTGAAGCTTTCTTT,CASSEPGQGNTEAFF
TRBV6-2/TRBV6-3,.,TRBJ1-2,TRBD1,TGTGCCAGCAGTTCCGCCGGGACAGGGGGCGATGGCTACACCTTC,CASSSAGTGGDGYTF
TRBV19,few,TRBJ1-2,.,TGTGCCAGTAGTAGAAGAACCACCTTTCCAAACTATGGCTACACCTTC,CASSRRTTFPNYGYTF
TRBV24-1,few,TRBJ2-3,.,TGTGCCACCAGTGAGCCAGGGATCGATTCAGATACGCAGTATTTT,CATSEPGIDSDTQYF
TRBV7-2,.,TRBJ2-7,TRBD1,TGTGCCAGCAGTAAAACAGGGGGCGCAGGTTACGAGCAGTACTTC,CASSKTGGAGYEQYF
TRBV7-6,.,TRBJ1-1,.,TGTGCCAGCAGCTCAGGTCTCCTTGGAACTGAAGCTTTCTTT,CASSSGLLGTEAFF
TRBV24-1,few,TRBJ1-5,.,TGTGCCACCCGGGGTGAGAGCAATCAGCCCCAGCATTTT,CATRGESNQPQHF
TRBV7-8,few,TRBJ1-2,.,TGTGCCAGCAGCCCCCCCCAGGGCTCCTATGGCTACACCTTC,CASSPPQGSYGYTF
TRBV11-1,.,TRBJ2-3,TRBD1,TGTGCCAGCATCCAAAGACAGGGGGCAGATACGCAGTATTTT,CASIQRQGADTQYF
TRBV6-2/TRBV6-3,.,TRBJ2-7,.,TGTGCCATCCAAGACTACTCTCAACCCTACGAGCAGTACTTC,CAIQDYSQPYEQYF
TRBV20-1,.,TRBJ2-5,.,TGCAGTGCTCCGGCCGGACTCCCGGAGACCCAGTACTTC,CSAPAGLPETQYF
TRBV6-2/TRBV6-3,.,TRBJ2-5,.,TGTGCCAGCAATCGAATGGGGCGAGAGACCCAGTACTTC,CASNRMGRETQYF
TRBV12-3/TRBV12-4,.,TRBJ2-1,.,TGTGCCAGCAGTTTAACTGTAGGGGCAGGTGAGCAGTTCTTC,CASSLTVGAGEQFF
TRBV7-2,.,TRBJ1-2,.,TGTGCCAGCAGTGCGATTAGGGAATCGAACTATGGCTACACCTTC,CASSAIRESNYGYTF
TRBV6-5,.,TRBJ1-5,TRBD1,TGTGCCAGCAGCTCCTACAGGGGATCGGGTCAGCCCCAGCATTTT,CASSSYRGSGQPQHF
TRBV7-2,.,TRBJ1-4,TRBD1,TGTGCCAGCAGCCCCACAGGGGAGAATTACGAAAAACTGTTTTTT,CASSPTGENYEKLFF
TRBV27,few,TRBJ2-1,TRBD2,TGTGCCAGCACCGAACTAGCGGGGGGTTACAATGAGCAGTTCTTC,CASTELAGGYNEQFF
TRBV7-2,.,TRBJ2-5,.,TGTGCCAGCAGCTTCACAGGGCCTTCTGTGGAGACCCAGTACTTC,CASSFTGPSVETQYF
TRBV5-1,.,TRBJ2-1,.,TGCGCCAGCGATAGAGGGGGTGAGCAGTTCTTC,CASDRGGEQFF
TRBV6-5,.,TRBJ1-4,.,TGTGCCTCAGGGCGACAGAACCTACCGTCCGAAAAACTGTTTTTT,CASGRQNLPSEKLFF
TRBV5-1,.,TRBJ2-5,.,TGCGCCAGCAGCTCGGTGACAGGGAGGAGACAAGAGACCCAGTACTTC,CASSSVTGRRQETQYF
TRBV20-1,few,TRBJ1-5,.,TGCAGTGCCCCGTTGGGGGTTCGGGACAACCAGCCCCAGCATTTT,CSAPLGVRDNQPQHF
TRBV6-1,.,TRBJ1-2,.,TGTGCCAGCAGTGAATCTCGGGGTCGGGTCTATGGCTACACCTTC,CASSESRGRVYGYTF
TRBV9,few,TRBJ1-2,TRBD1,TGTGCCAGCAGCGTAGAGGGACAGGGCCGGAGAGGGGGCTACACCTTC,CASSVEGQGRRGGYTF
TRBV6-1,.,TRBJ2-5,.,TGTGCCAGCCATAGGGGGAGGACAGAGACCCAGTACTTC,CASHRGRTETQYF
TRBV20-1,.,TRBJ2-1,TRBD2,TGCAGTGTTGCCGCGGTACTAGCGGGGGCGGACAATGAGCAGTTCTTC,CSVAAVLAGADNEQFF
TRBV18,.,TRBJ1-2,.,TGTGCCAGCTCACAAGGGACACAGGCTAGAGAAGGCTACACCTTC,CASSQGTQAREGYTF
TRBV4-3,.,TRBJ1-5,TRBD1,TGCGCCAGCAGCCAAGACCCCTACACAGGGGTCCCTCAGCCCCAGCATTTT,CASSQDPYTGVPQPQHF
TRBV6-1,.,TRBJ2-2,.,TGTGCCAGCGGGCAGGGGATCACCGGGGAGCTGTTTTTT,CASGQGITGELFF
TRBV29-1,many,TRBJ2-5,TRBD1,TGCAGCGTTGGGCGACAGGGTAATAGGGAGACCCAGTACTTC,CSVGRQGNRETQYF
TRBV7-2,.,TRBJ1-2,.,TGTGCCAGCAGGCAGAGGGGGGAAGGGGATGGCTACACCTTC,CASRQRGEGDGYTF
TRBV5-1,.,TRBJ2-7,.,TGCGCCAGCAGCTTGGACCCCCTAGTAGGCTACGAGCAGTACTTC,CASSLDPLVGYEQYF
TRBV4-3,.,TRBJ2-3,.,TGCGCCAGCAGCCTGGTCGTAGGAACCTTTTCGGATACGCAGTATTTT,CASSLVVGTFSDTQYF
TRBV28,.,TRBJ2-5,.,TGTGCCAGCAGGCCCACAAACCAAGAGACCCGGTACTTC,CASRPTNQETRYF
TRBV21-1,.,TRBJ2-3,.,TGTGCCAGCGCTAGCGGGGGATGGAATACGCAGTATTTT,CASASGGWNTQYF
TRBV27,few,TRBJ2-7,TRBD1,TGTGCCAACAGCCTCGGGACAGGGGGCGAGCAGTACTTC,CANSLGTGGEQYF
TRBV11-2,.,TRBJ2-1,TRBD1,TGTGCCAGCAGCTGGACAGGGGCCTCCTACAATGAGCAGTTCTTC,CASSWTGASYNEQFF
TRBV7-2,few,TRBJ2-7,.,TGTGCCAGTTCAGACACTTCCTACGAGCAGTACTTC,CASSDTSYEQYF
TRBV7-9,.,TRBJ1-4,.,TGTGCCACTGGCCGGGGGGCAACTAATGAAAAACTGTTTTTT,CATGRGATNEKLFF
TRBV15,.,TRBJ2-7,.,TGTGCCACCAGCAGAGAAGGAGGAGTCGACGAGCAGTACTTC,CATSREGGVDEQYF
TRBV9,.,TRBJ2-1,.,TGTGCCAGCAGCCAGTCATCCGGAAAGGGCAATGAGCAGTTCTTC,CASSQSSGKGNEQFF
TRBV30,.,TRBJ2-1,.,TGTGCCTGGAGCGCAGGGGACACCTCCTACGAGCAGTTCTTC,CAWSAGDTSYEQFF
TRBV6-2/TRBV6-3,.,TRBJ2-7,.,TGTGCCAGCAGCTCAGACAGTTCACCCTCCTACGAGCAGTACTTC,CASSSDSSPSYEQYF
TRBV20-1,.,TRBJ1-5,.,TGCAGTGCCGTCCCCTGGGACAACTATCAGCCCCAGCATTTT,CSAVPWDNYQPQHF
TRBV29-1,.,TRBJ2-3,.,TGCAGCGTTGTAGCGGGCACAGATACGCAGTATTTT,CSVVAGTDTQYF